The clone carrying this T cell receptor beta chain has at least ten counts. Its target is unknown. The data stem from a study of response to subunit inactivated influenza vaccine. The V segment lost 3 bases and the J segment 7 bases; nucleotides outside the gene matches: 8. There are 15 residues in the CDR3. Germline CDR1 is DFQATT and CDR2 is SNEGSKA (reference sequence). Via MiXCR, TCRdb re-called the RT-PCR reads, giving one row per CDR3 protein. The sample carries 450,000 to 600,000 distinct CDR3 sequences, about 7.6% recorded once. Study conclusions and caveats: Few new T cells, the authors suggested, are recruited by each seasonal influenza vaccination.

The rearrangement links TRBV20-1 to TRBJ2-1; 11 positions agree with TRBD2. The sequences come from PBMCs from blood, collected less than 25 months after vaccination. The source is a man between 50 and 69 years old who received an inactivated influenza vaccine. The CDR3 DNA sequence: TGCAGTGCTAGGGGTAGCGGGGGGGCCCTGAATGAGCAGTTCTTC. It codes for CSARGSGGALNEQFF.